This record covers a single TCR beta chain. This specimen belongs to a study of blood T cell repertoires in COVID-19. The CDR3 covers 15 residues. The germline CDR1 and CDR2 sequences are KGHSH and LQKENI. Unmatched junction bases numbered 4, after V lost 2 bases and J lost 2 bases. The assay was immunoSEQ multiplex PCR, and TCRdb's table has in-frame clones only and misses some. Among 210,000 or so clones listed, approximately 84% were seen once. The chain employs TRBV18 and TRBJ2-7; the match to TRBD2 covers 9 bases. The TCR originated in a woman in her 70s with active or convalescent COVID-19. Sequences were obtained from peripheral blood. CDR3 nucleotide sequence: TGTGCCAGCTCACCAGACAGCGGGGGGCCCTACGAGCAGTACTTC. Amino acids: CASSPDSGGPYEQYF.